These 27 T cell receptor beta chains share one sample of origin, sequenced in a study of PD-1 blockade in mismatch repair-deficient tumors. Sequencing used immunoSEQ multiplex PCR; TCRdb keeps in-frame clones, though not all of them. The repertoire holds 100,000 or so clones, with 82% as singletons. The source was peripheral blood, collected less than 37 weeks after starting pembrolizumab. Every receptor here comes from an adult with mismatch repair-deficient cancer.

This chain joins TRBV5-4 and TRBJ2-5; TRBD2 matches at 7 bases. Germline CDR1 and CDR2: SGHNT and YYREEE (reference sequence). The J segment lost 3 bases and the V segment lost 5 bases, leaving 7 bases of the junction unmatched. This CDR3 is 14 amino acids long. The DNA of the CDR3 is TGTGCCAGCAGTTCCGGACTAGTCAAAGAGACCCAGTACTTC. Its translation: CASSSGLVKETQYF. The full variable domain, rest sourced from reference TRBV5-4 and TRBJ2-5, is ETGVTQSPTHLIKTRGQQVTLRCSSQSGHNTVSWYQQALGQGPQFIFQYYREEENGRGNFPPRFSGLQFPNYSSELNVNALELDDSALYLCASSSGLVKETQYFGPGTRLLVL.

The chain has TRBV19 and TRBJ1-1, with D perhaps matching TRBD1 (6 bases). Trimming pared 3 bases from V and 2 bases from J, leaving 10 bases between. Germline lookup yields CDR1 LNHDA and CDR2 SQIVND (reference sequence). CDR3 length equals 14 residues. The CDR3 loop reads CASSISGANTEAFF. DNA for the CDR3: TGTGCCAGTAGTATCTCAGGGGCCAACACTGAAGCTTTCTTT.

The chain uses TRBV4-2 and TRBJ2-1, with D perhaps being TRBD1 or TRBD2 (6 bases each). The germline V and J ends were trimmed by 1 base and 8 bases, with 12 bases remaining between them. Germline V gene sequence: CDR1 LGHNA, CDR2 YNFKEQ. The CDR3 runs to 14 residues. The CDR3 DNA is TGTGCCAGCAGCCAAGGGTCGGGGGCAGATGAGCAGTTCTTC. It specifies CASSQGSGADEQFF.

This chain links TRBV4-2 with TRBJ2-1; 11 bases are shared with TRBD2. V trimming: 0 bases; J trimming: 1 base; junction bases outside the gene matches: 2. CDR1 and CDR2 (germline): LGHNA, YNFKEQ. The CDR3 sequence is 17 residues long. Here the CDR3 DNA reads TGTGCCAGCAGCCAAGACGGGACTAGCGGTTCCTACAATGAGCAGTTCTTC. Translated: CASSQDGTSGSYNEQFF.

This clone was observed once. The genes are TRBV14 and TRBJ2-7, with 9 positions matching TRBD1. This CDR3 region has 16 residues. With 6 bases clipped from V and 5 bases from J, the junction kept 14 bases outside the gene matches. CDR1 is SGHDN, CDR2 FVKESK, per germline. DNA of the CDR3: TGTGCCAGCAGGCGCAGAGGAGGGACAGGGCTCGACGAGCAGTACTTC. It codes for CASRRRGGTGLDEQYF. Full variable domain (rest looked up from reference TRBV14 and TRBJ2-7): EAGVTQFPSHSVIEKGQTVTLRCDPISGHDNLYWYRRVMGKEIKFLLHFVKESKQDESGMPNNRFLAERTGGTYSTLKVQPAELEDSGVYFCASRRRGGTGLDEQYFGPGTRLTVT.

The chain recombines TRBV5-1 with TRBJ2-5, with 8 bases that match TRBD1. CDR1 is SGHRS, CDR2 YFSETQ, per germline. The trim removed 3 bases at V and 2 bases at J, leaving 6 bases unmatched. This CDR3 spans 15 amino acids. CDR3: CASSSTGQGQETQYF. The CDR3 bases are TGCGCCAGCAGCTCCACTGGACAGGGACAAGAGACCCAGTACTTC.

The chain is built from TRBV6-6 and TRBJ2-3, with 9 nucleotides matching TRBD1. CDR3 size: 16 residues. The germline gives CDR1 MNHNY, CDR2 SVGAGI (reference sequence). V trimming: 4 bases; J trimming: 5 bases; junction bases outside the gene matches: 10. The CDR3 region has the DNA TGTGCCAGCAGTTTCCTACAGGGGGCTGGGGTAGATACGCAGTATTTT. Translated, it gives CASSFLQGAGVDTQYF.

The chain uses TRBV13 and TRBJ2-7, with TRBD2 matching 8 bases. The CDR3 has 13 amino acids. The germline V gene encodes CDR1 PRHDT and CDR2 FYEKMQ (reference sequence). The V segment lost 5 bases and the J segment 2 bases; nucleotides outside the gene matches: 2. The CDR3 is CASSRAGAYEQYF. The CDR3 DNA follows: TGTGCCAGCAGCCGAGCGGGAGCCTACGAGCAGTACTTC.

The chain is built from TRBV7-8 and TRBJ2-7; no clear D gene. CDR3 length: 14 residues. V was trimmed by 2 bases and J by 0 bases, leaving 8 bases between them. Germline V gene data show CDR1 as SGHVS and CDR2 as FQNEAQ. CDR3 nucleotides: TGTGCCAGCAGCTTACTGACGGTCTCCTACGAGCAGTACTTC. Amino acids: CASSLLTVSYEQYF. Looking up the rest from reference TRBV7-8 and TRBJ2-7 gives the full variable domain: GAGVSQSPRYKVAKRGQDVALRCDPISGHVSLFWYQQALGQGPEFLTYFQNEAQLDKSGLPSDRFFAERPEGSVSTLKIQRTQQEDSAVYLCASSLLTVSYEQYFGPGTRLTVT.

The chain carries TRBV5-1 and TRBJ2-7; D uncertain. V lost 0 bases and J 5 bases, leaving 18 bases between the germline ends. The CDR3 runs to 16 residues. The germline V gene encodes CDR1 SGHRS and CDR2 YFSETQ. CDR3 sequence reads: CASSLEGRDSVDEQYF. Written as DNA, the CDR3 is TGCGCCAGCAGCTTGGAAGGGCGAGACTCAGTCGACGAGCAGTACTTC.

The J gene is TRBJ2-7, the V gene TRBV27; D possibly matches TRBD1 or TRBD2 (5 bases each). This CDR3 is built from 14 residues. V lost 6 bases, J lost 4 bases, and 16 bases lay in between. Germline CDR1 MNHEY, CDR2 SMNVEV (reference sequence). The CDR3 nucleotides read TGTGCCAGCAGGTTGTTGGGGGTGGGGTACGAGCAGTACTTC. Translating it yields CASRLLGVGYEQYF.

The CDR3 region has the DNA TGTGCCAGCAGTGATCCTTTCGGGGGAATGAACACTGAAGCTTTCTTT. Its translation is CASSDPFGGMNTEAFF. V gene TRBV6-1 combines with J gene TRBJ1-1, with D perhaps TRBD1 (5 bases). This CDR3 spans 16 amino acids. The V end was cut by 3 bases, the J end by 0 bases, with 14 bases between. The germline V gene has CDR1 MNHNS and CDR2 SASEGT.

The rearrangement joins TRBV27 to TRBJ2-1; the D call may be TRBD1 or TRBD2 (5 bases each). V lost 4 bases and J lost 7, with 17 bases in between. The CDR3 is 15 amino acids. From germline, CDR1 is MNHEY and CDR2 SMNVEV (reference sequence). The CDR3 sequence is CASSSSFGGSNEQFF. The CDR3 DNA sequence: TGTGCCAGCAGTTCAAGTTTTGGGGGATCGAATGAGCAGTTCTTC.

The rearrangement uses TRBV30 and TRBJ2-2; D possibly corresponds to TRBD1 (6 bases). CDR1 and CDR2 from the germline V gene are GTSNPN and SVGIG (reference sequence). Trimming stripped 3 bases from V and 4 bases from J, with 18 bases between. The CDR3 runs 16 residues. The DNA of the CDR3 is TGTGCCTGGAGCCGTCTCCCGGACAGCCCCACCGGGGAGCTGTTTTTT. This codes for CAWSRLPDSPTGELFF.

The chain has TRBV11-3 and TRBJ2-2; D ambiguous. The CDR3 has 14 residues. V was pared by 2 bases and J by 0 bases, with 4 bases between. The V gene's germline CDR1 is SGHNT and CDR2 YENEEA. The CDR3: CASSLTTNTGELFF. In DNA form, the CDR3 reads TGTGCCAGCAGCTTAACTACGAACACCGGGGAGCTGTTTTTT.

The rearrangement uses TRBV29-1 and TRBJ2-7; D unresolved. Germline CDR1 is SQVTM and CDR2 is ANQGSEA. With 8 bases removed from V and 6 bases from J, the gap between germline ends came to 23 bases. This CDR3 contains 14 residues. The CDR3 DNA is TGCAGCTTTACACCTTCCCTGCACCTGGGCGAGCAGTACTTC. This gives the protein CSFTPSLHLGEQYF.

This clone was found a few times. This CDR3 is CASSPQGEDEQYF. The CDR3 bases are TGCGCCAGCAGCCCCCAGGGAGAGGACGAGCAGTACTTC. The V call is TRBV4-1, the J call TRBJ2-7; D may match TRBD1 or TRBD2 (5 bases each). Between the trimmed V and J ends, which lost 4 bases and 5 bases, there was a span of 12 bases. This CDR3 region has 13 residues. The germline gives CDR1 MGHRA, CDR2 YSYEKL.

The gene calls are TRBV30 and TRBJ2-1, with 10 bases aligning to TRBD2. Unmatched junction bases numbered 13, after V lost 2 bases and J lost 0 bases. The CDR3 has 19 amino acids. Germline lookup yields CDR1 GTSNPN and CDR2 SVGIG (reference sequence). CDR3 nucleotide sequence: TGTGCCTGGAGTCCCAAAGGGATTAGCGGGAGGACCTCCTACAATGAGCAGTTCTTC. Translation: CAWSPKGISGRTSYNEQFF.

V is TRBV7-2 and J is TRBJ1-5; D not resolved. V was cut by 2 bases and J by 0 bases, with 14 bases left in between. CDR3 length: 17 residues. Per germline, CDR1 SGHTA and CDR2 FQGNSA. CDR3: CASSLNLARYSNQPQHF. The CDR3, as DNA: TGTGCCAGCAGCTTAAATTTAGCCAGGTATAGCAATCAGCCCCAGCATTTT. Full variable domain (outside the CDR3, taken from reference TRBV7-2 and TRBJ1-5): GAGVSQSPSNKVTEKGKDVELRCDPISGHTALYWYRQSLGQGLEFLIYFQGNSAPDKSGLPSDRFSAERTGGSVSTLTIQRTQQEDSAVYLCASSLNLARYSNQPQHFGDGTRLSIL.

The V and J genes are TRBV18 and TRBJ2-1; D may be TRBD2 (5 bases). V was shortened by 4 bases and J by 8 bases, with 12 bases between the two germline ends. This CDR3 is 13 amino acids long. Germline CDR1 reads KGHSH; CDR2 reads LQKENI. The CDR3 nucleotides read TGTGCCAGCTCACGGGAGATAACCGATGAGCAGTTCTTC. It yields the protein CASSREITDEQFF. The full variable domain, in which reference TRBV18 and TRBJ2-1 provide the parts outside the CDR3, is NAGVMQNPRHLVRRRGQEARLRCSPMKGHSHVYWYRQLPEEGLKFMVYLQKENIIDESGMPKERFSAEFPKEGPSILRIQQVVRGDSAAYFCASSREITDEQFFGPGTRLTVL.

The rearrangement uses TRBV2 and TRBJ1-1; 10 bases fit TRBD1. The germline gives CDR1 SNHLY, CDR2 FYNNEI. The ends lost 0 bases at V and 4 bases at J; junction bases unmatched: 2. This CDR3 spans 15 amino acids. The CDR3 region has the DNA TGTGCCAGCAGTGAAGCCAGGACAGGGGGCACTGAAGCTTTCTTT. Translating it yields CASSEARTGGTEAFF.

The V gene is TRBV10-3, the J gene TRBJ1-5; D gene ambiguous. Germline V lookup: CDR1 ENHRY, CDR2 SYGVKD. The CDR3 has 14 amino acids. V lost 4 bases to trimming and J lost 1 base, with 8 bases between them. CDR3 region: CAISGSVSNQPQHF. In nucleotides, the CDR3 is TGTGCCATCAGTGGCAGCGTGAGCAATCAGCCCCAGCATTTT.

V is TRBV4-1 and J is TRBJ2-7, with 7 bases fitting TRBD2. Losses at the gene ends were 0 bases for V and 3 bases for J; bases not matched to a gene: 11. Per germline, CDR1 MGHRA and CDR2 YSYEKL. The CDR3 runs to 17 residues. The DNA for the CDR3 is TGCGCCAGCAGCCAAGATGGTGGCGGGAGTCCAGTCTACGAGCAGTACTTC. It specifies CASSQDGGGSPVYEQYF.

The rearrangement uses TRBV6-4 and TRBJ1-1; D is ambiguous. The germline V and J ends were trimmed by 7 bases and 1 base, with 13 bases remaining between them. The germline CDR1 and CDR2 sequences are MRHNA and SNTAGT. The CDR3 contains 14 residues. Here the CDR3 reads CASTPSPGNTEAFF. DNA of the CDR3: TGTGCCAGCACCCCAAGTCCAGGGAACACTGAAGCTTTCTTT.

The chain uses TRBV28 and TRBJ2-7, with D tentatively TRBD2 (5 bases). Germline CDR1 MDHEN, CDR2 SYDVKM. The CDR3 is 12 residues long. V was trimmed by 6 bases and J by 0 bases, leaving 6 bases between them. The CDR3 DNA follows: TGTGCCAGCAGGGCGGGCTCCTACGAGCAGTACTTC. This sequence encodes CASRAGSYEQYF.

This chain uses TRBV27 with TRBJ2-1; 7 nucleotides line up with TRBD2. The V gene's germline CDR1 is MNHEY and CDR2 SMNVEV (reference sequence). The CDR3 consists of 17 residues. J lost 7 bases, V lost 4 bases, and 16 bases had no gene match. CDR3 loop: CASSSPSGAYSGNEQFF. The CDR3, as DNA: TGTGCCAGCAGTTCCCCATCCGGGGCCTATAGCGGGAATGAGCAGTTCTTC.

The chain carries TRBV7-3 and TRBJ1-1; D remains unclear. Deletions cut 2 bases from V and 4 bases from J, with 8 bases between. This CDR3 has 13 residues. Germline V gene lookup returns CDR1 SGHTA and CDR2 FQGTGA. CDR3 protein: CASSLGSSTEAFF. The CDR3 DNA sequence: TGTGCCAGCAGCTTAGGGTCGTCCACTGAAGCTTTCTTT.